Each of the 22 T cell receptor beta chains below was sequenced from the same sample in a study of cytomegalovirus exposure and HLA in healthy donors. This PCR relied on a set of 60 Vbeta primers and 13 Jbeta primers. TCRdb's copy holds only in-frame clones and misses some; the assay was immunoSEQ multiplex PCR. The profile shows 100,000 or so clones, about 74% of them singletons. Material: PBMCs. These receptors all come from a male donor in good health and CMV-seropositive.

The CDR3 DNA sequence: TGTGCCAGCAACCAGGGACAGGGGGCAAAGGGGTGCACCTTC. The encoded protein is CASNQGQGAKGCTF. The chain has TRBV6-6 and TRBJ1-2; 12 positions match TRBD1. V lost 7 bases and J lost 13; bases outside the gene matches: 13. The CDR3 length is 14 residues. CDR1 MNHNY and CDR2 SVGAGI come from the germline V gene (reference sequence).

In regard to this clone: At one boundary the junction diverges from the germline segment, which might be a read error. V and J are TRBV27 and TRBJ2-4, with D maybe TRBD2 (7 bases). The CDR3 is made up of 16 amino acids. From germline, CDR1 is MNHEY and CDR2 SMNVEV (reference sequence). This chain's CDR3 is CASGLGGAKAKNSQYF. In DNA form, the CDR3 reads TGTGCCAGCGGCTTAGGGGGGGCGAAGGCCAAAAACAGTCAGTACTTC.

This chain links TRBV13 with TRBJ2-1, with TRBD1 identical over 9 bases. The CDR3 contains 16 residues. Germline V CDR1 and CDR2: PRHDT, FYEKMQ (reference sequence). Trimming cost V 6 bases and J 4 bases; bases outside gene matches: 10. The DNA for the CDR3 is TGTGCCAGCAGATCACGCCGGGACAGGGTGTACAATGAGCAGTTCTTC. Protein product: CASRSRRDRVYNEQFF.

The rearrangement uses TRBV19 and TRBJ2-3; the D is unclear. The germline CDR1 and CDR2 sequences are LNHDA and SQIVND (reference sequence). V dropped 0 bases and J dropped 5 bases, with 12 bases sitting between them. CDR3 length equals 15 residues. CDR3 loop: CASSIDKTRLDTQYF. As DNA, the CDR3 is TGTGCCAGTAGTATAGACAAGACTCGGTTAGATACGCAGTATTTT.

The chain couples TRBV5-6 to TRBJ2-7; D may be TRBD1 (9 bases). Trimming removed 8 bases from V and 3 bases from J, with 30 bases in between. The CDR3 totals 18 residues. The germline V gene encodes CDR1 SGHDT and CDR2 YYEEEE. CDR3 in DNA: TGTGCCAGTCGAGGGGGACAGGGACCTAGCGGGCCCTTCTACGAGCAGTACTTC. It is translated as CASRGGQGPSGPFYEQYF.

This rearrangement joins TRBV2 to TRBJ2-5; 9 bases agree with TRBD2. The V gene's germline CDR1 is SNHLY and CDR2 FYNNEI. The CDR3 runs 18 residues. Trimming cost V 3 bases and J 0 bases; bases outside gene matches: 11. The CDR3 here is CASSDWREGPRHQETQYF. Here the CDR3 DNA reads TGTGCCAGCAGTGACTGGCGGGAGGGCCCTCGCCACCAAGAGACCCAGTACTTC.

Turning to this clone: A junction end diverges from the germline sequence, so it may reflect a read error. V gene TRBV10-3 combines with J gene TRBJ1-1, with D perhaps TRBD1 (5 bases). Germline CDR1 and CDR2: ENHRY and SYGVKD. The CDR3 contains 13 residues. CDR3 amino acids: CAIRSTDNTEALF. DNA for the CDR3: TGTGCCATCAGATCGACAGATAACACTGAAGCTCTCTTT.

The chain joins TRBV28 to TRBJ1-2; D might be TRBD1 (6 bases). V was cut by 4 bases and J by 3 bases, with 15 bases left in between. Germline V gene data show CDR1 as MDHEN and CDR2 as SYDVKM. The CDR3 loop spans 15 amino acids. The CDR3, as DNA: TGTGCCAGCAGTTCAGGACAGAACAGCGACTATGGCTACACCTTC. Translation gives CASSSGQNSDYGYTF.

The CDR3 coding sequence is TGTGCCACCTCACCCTCGATGGACAGGTGGCCCTACGAGCAGTACTTC. Translation gives CATSPSMDRWPYEQYF. The chain recombines TRBV10-3 with TRBJ2-7; 7 bases align to TRBD1. Germline CDR1 and CDR2: ENHRY and SYGVKD. After removal of 10 bases from V and 2 bases from J, the junction contained 17 bases not matched to a gene. The CDR3 has 16 residues.

The rearrangement uses TRBV7-2 and TRBJ2-7; D gene unclear. V lost 3 bases and J lost 6, with 6 bases in between. This CDR3 is built from 11 residues. In germline, CDR1 is SGHTA, CDR2 FQGNSA. The CDR3 sequence: CASSFLGEQYF. CDR3 sequence (DNA): TGTGCCAGCAGCTTCCTAGGCGAGCAGTACTTC.

V gene TRBV11-2 combines with J gene TRBJ2-2; 12 bases match TRBD2. The junction had 3 bases not matched to a gene; V was cut back by 3 bases and J by 1 base. The CDR3 runs 17 residues. Germline CDR1 SGHAT, CDR2 FQNNGV. DNA for the CDR3: TGTGCCAGCAGCTTCGGACTAGCGGGACTGAACACCGGGGAGCTGTTTTTT. Its translation: CASSFGLAGLNTGELFF.

V and J are TRBV19 and TRBJ2-7, with TRBD2 identical over 7 bases. With 5 bases clipped from V and 6 bases from J, the junction kept 10 bases outside the gene matches. Germline V gives CDR1 LNHDA, CDR2 SQIVND (reference sequence). The CDR3 spans 14 residues. The CDR3 loop is CASSRAGGFLEQYF. CDR3 sequence (DNA): TGTGCCAGTAGTCGCGCCGGGGGGTTTCTCGAGCAGTACTTC.

The chain recombines TRBV5-4 with TRBJ2-7; maybe TRBD1 (5 bases). V was pared by 1 base and J by 5 bases, with 16 bases between. The CDR3 extends over 15 amino acids. Germline CDR1 reads SGHNT; CDR2 reads YYREEE (reference sequence). In nucleotides, the CDR3 is TGTGCCAGCAGCTTGACAGGTCTTCGTTTCAACGAGCAGTACTTC. It translates to CASSLTGLRFNEQYF.

As to this clone: Germline and junction disagree at one end, which may indicate a read error. The rearrangement links TRBV7-9 to TRBJ2-2, with D possibly matching TRBD1 (6 bases). The germline V gene has CDR1 SEHNR and CDR2 FQNEAQ (reference sequence). There are 17 residues in the CDR3. The CDR3 spells CSSSPDRHNTNTGELFF. CDR3 sequence (DNA): TGTTCCAGCAGCCCCGACAGGCATAACACGAACACCGGGGAGCTGTTTTTT.

This chain connects TRBV6-5 to TRBJ2-7, with D possibly matching TRBD2 (5 bases). Germline values: CDR1 MNHEY, CDR2 SVGAGI. The germline V and J ends were trimmed by 5 bases and 1 base, with 9 bases remaining between them. The CDR3 spans 13 residues. Here the CDR3 reads CASSAPGSYEQYF. CDR3 nucleotides: TGTGCCAGCAGTGCCCCGGGATCCTACGAGCAGTACTTC.

This chain joins TRBV4-2 and TRBJ1-1; perhaps TRBD1 as D (6 bases). The V end lost 0 bases, the J end lost 3 bases, and 14 bases lay between the germline ends. The length of the CDR3 is 16 residues. Germline CDR1 LGHNA, CDR2 YNFKEQ. The CDR3 protein is CASSQEGGAGDTEAFF. CDR3 coding DNA: TGTGCCAGCAGCCAAGAGGGGGGGGCAGGCGACACTGAAGCTTTCTTT.

The V call is TRBV7-2, the J call TRBJ1-5, with 7 bases matching TRBD1. The CDR3 has 13 residues. Trimming removed 5 bases from V and 7 bases from J; junction bases left unmatched: 5. The germline CDR1 and CDR2 sequences are SGHTA and FQGNSA. This chain's CDR3 is CASSAGGMQPQHF. The CDR3 DNA sequence: TGTGCCAGCAGCGCAGGGGGGATGCAGCCCCAGCATTTT.

J is TRBJ2-7 and V is TRBV4-1; 9 bases line up with TRBD1. The CDR3 runs 13 residues. Trimming removed 4 bases from V and 3 bases from J; junction bases left unmatched: 1. The V gene's germline CDR1 is MGHRA and CDR2 YSYEKL. In nucleotides, the CDR3 is TGCGCCAGCAGCCGGGACAGGGACTACGAGCAGTACTTC. The encoded protein is CASSRDRDYEQYF.

This chain links TRBV9 with TRBJ2-1; D might be TRBD1 (6 bases). Deletions cut 3 bases from V and 2 bases from J, with 12 bases between. Germline CDR1 SGDLS, CDR2 YYNGEE. This CDR3 spans 15 amino acids. The CDR3 DNA reads TGTGCCAGCAGCGCCACAGGGATAGCCTACAATGAGCAGTTCTTC. Its protein is CASSATGIAYNEQFF.

This clone was observed once. In nucleotides, the CDR3 is TGTGCCAGCAGTCCTGGACATTTTAGCACAGATACGCAGTATTTT. Its protein is CASSPGHFSTDTQYF. This chain links TRBV7-6 with TRBJ2-3, with D possibly TRBD1 on 5 matching bases. CDR1 and CDR2 (germline): SGHVS, FNYEAQ. Trimming left V 6 bases short and J 0 bases short, with 13 bases between. The CDR3 loop spans 15 amino acids.

The genes are TRBV7-2 and TRBJ2-7; 10 nucleotides align to TRBD2. Germline lookup yields CDR1 SGHTA and CDR2 FQGNSA. The CDR3 loop spans 15 amino acids. The ends lost 1 base at V and 2 bases at J; junction bases unmatched: 2. The CDR3, as DNA: TGTGCCAGCAGCTTAGGGACTAGCGGTACCTACGAGCAGTACTTC. This encodes CASSLGTSGTYEQYF.

The J gene is TRBJ1-1, the V gene TRBV28, with D tentatively TRBD1 (6 bases). V dropped 6 bases and J dropped 4 bases, with 12 bases sitting between them. This CDR3 region has 13 residues. The germline V gene has CDR1 MDHEN and CDR2 SYDVKM. The CDR3 sequence: CASSSQGSTEAFF. The DNA of the CDR3 is TGTGCCAGCAGCTCGCAGGGGAGCACTGAAGCTTTCTTT.